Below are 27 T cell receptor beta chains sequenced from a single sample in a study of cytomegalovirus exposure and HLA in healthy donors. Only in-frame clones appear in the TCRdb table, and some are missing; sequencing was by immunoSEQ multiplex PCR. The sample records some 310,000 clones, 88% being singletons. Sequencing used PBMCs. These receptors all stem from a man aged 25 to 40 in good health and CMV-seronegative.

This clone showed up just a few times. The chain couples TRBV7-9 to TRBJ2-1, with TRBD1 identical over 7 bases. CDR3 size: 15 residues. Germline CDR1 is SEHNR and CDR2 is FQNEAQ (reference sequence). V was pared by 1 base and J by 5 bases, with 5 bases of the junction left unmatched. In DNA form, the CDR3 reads TGTGCCAGCAGCTTAGGGGACAGAGATCACAATGAGCAGTTCTTC. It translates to CASSLGDRDHNEQFF.

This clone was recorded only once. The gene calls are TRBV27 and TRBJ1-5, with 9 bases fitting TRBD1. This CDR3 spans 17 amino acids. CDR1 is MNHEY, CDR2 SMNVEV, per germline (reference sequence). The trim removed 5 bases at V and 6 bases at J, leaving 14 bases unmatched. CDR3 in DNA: TGTGCCAGCAGTCCGTCAATCTACAGGGGGCGAGGTCAGCCCCAGCATTTT. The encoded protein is CASSPSIYRGRGQPQHF.

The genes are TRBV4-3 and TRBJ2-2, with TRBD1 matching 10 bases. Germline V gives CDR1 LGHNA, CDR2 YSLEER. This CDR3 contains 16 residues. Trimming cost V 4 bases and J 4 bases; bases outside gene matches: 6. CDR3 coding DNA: TGCGCCAGCAGCCTAGACAGGGGGCAAAGCACCGGGGAGCTGTTTTTT. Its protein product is CASSLDRGQSTGELFF.

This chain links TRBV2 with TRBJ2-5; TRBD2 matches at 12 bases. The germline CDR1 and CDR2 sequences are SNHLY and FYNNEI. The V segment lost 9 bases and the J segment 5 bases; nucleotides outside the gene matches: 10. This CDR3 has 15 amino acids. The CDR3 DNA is TGTGCCAGGGGAGCTAGCGGGGGGGCTCGGGAGACCCAGTACTTC. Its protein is CARGASGGARETQYF.

The CDR3 DNA is TGCGCCAGCAGCTCAATTGGCGCTAGCTTGGAGACCCAGTACTTC. Residues: CASSSIGASLETQYF. The J gene is TRBJ2-5, the V gene TRBV5-1, with D perhaps TRBD2 (5 bases). Germline values: CDR1 SGHRS, CDR2 YFSETQ. V dropped 3 bases and J dropped 5 bases, with 17 bases sitting between them. The CDR3 loop spans 15 amino acids.

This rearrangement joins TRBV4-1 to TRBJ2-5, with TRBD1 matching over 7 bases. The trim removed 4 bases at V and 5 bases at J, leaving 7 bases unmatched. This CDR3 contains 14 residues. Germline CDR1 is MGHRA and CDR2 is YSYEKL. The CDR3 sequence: CASSPGHRGETQYF. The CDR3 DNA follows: TGCGCCAGCAGCCCAGGACACAGGGGCGAGACCCAGTACTTC.

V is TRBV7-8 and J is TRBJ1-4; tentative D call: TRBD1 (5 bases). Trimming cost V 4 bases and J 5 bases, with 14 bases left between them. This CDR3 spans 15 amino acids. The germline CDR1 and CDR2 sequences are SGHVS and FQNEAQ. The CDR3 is CASSSNRLENEKLFF. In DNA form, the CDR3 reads TGTGCCAGCAGCTCGAACAGGTTGGAGAATGAAAAACTGTTTTTT.

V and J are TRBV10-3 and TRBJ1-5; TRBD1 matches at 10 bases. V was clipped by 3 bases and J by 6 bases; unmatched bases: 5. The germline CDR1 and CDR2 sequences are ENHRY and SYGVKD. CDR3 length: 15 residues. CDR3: CAISDPGQGVQPQHF. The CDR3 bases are TGTGCCATCAGTGACCCCGGACAGGGGGTTCAGCCCCAGCATTTT.

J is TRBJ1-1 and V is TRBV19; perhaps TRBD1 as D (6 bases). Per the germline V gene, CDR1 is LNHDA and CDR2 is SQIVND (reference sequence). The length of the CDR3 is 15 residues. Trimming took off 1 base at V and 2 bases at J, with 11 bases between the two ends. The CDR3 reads CASSIVPGANTEAFF. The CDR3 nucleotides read TGTGCCAGTAGTATAGTACCAGGGGCCAACACTGAAGCTTTCTTT. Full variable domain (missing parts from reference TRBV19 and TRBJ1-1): DGGITQSPKYLFRKEGQNVTLSCEQNLNHDAMYWYRQDPGQGLRLIYYSQIVNDFQKGDIAEGYSVSREKKESFPLTVTSAQKNPTAFYLCASSIVPGANTEAFFGQGTRLTVV.

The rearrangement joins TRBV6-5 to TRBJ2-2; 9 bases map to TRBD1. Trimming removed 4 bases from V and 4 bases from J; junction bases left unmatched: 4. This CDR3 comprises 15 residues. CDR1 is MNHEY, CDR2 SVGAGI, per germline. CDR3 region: CASSSDRGRTGELFF. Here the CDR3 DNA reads TGTGCCAGCAGTTCGGACAGGGGTCGCACCGGGGAGCTGTTTTTT.

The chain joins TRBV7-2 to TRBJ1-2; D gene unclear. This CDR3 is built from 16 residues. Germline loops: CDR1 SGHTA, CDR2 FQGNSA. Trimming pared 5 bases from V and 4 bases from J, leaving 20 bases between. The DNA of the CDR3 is TGTGCCAGCAGCCGAACAATCCAGGAAACCGCCTATGGCTACACCTTC. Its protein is CASSRTIQETAYGYTF.

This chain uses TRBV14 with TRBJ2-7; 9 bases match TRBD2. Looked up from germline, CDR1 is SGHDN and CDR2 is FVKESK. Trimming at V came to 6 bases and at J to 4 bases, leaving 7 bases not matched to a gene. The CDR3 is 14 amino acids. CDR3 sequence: CASRNSGGIYEQYF. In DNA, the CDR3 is TGTGCCAGCAGAAACAGCGGGGGGATTTACGAGCAGTACTTC.

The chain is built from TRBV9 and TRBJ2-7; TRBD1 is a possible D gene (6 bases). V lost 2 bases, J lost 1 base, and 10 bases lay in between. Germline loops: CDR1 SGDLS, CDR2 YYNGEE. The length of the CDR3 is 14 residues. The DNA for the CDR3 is TGTGCCAGCAGCGTGGCACAGGGATCCTACGAGCAGTACTTC. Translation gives CASSVAQGSYEQYF.

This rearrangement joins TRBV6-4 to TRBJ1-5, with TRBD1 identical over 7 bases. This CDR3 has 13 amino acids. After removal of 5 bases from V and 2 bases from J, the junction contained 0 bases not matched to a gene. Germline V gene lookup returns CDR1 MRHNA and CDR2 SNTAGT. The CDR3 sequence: CASSQGGNQPQHF. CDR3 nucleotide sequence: TGTGCCAGCAGTCAGGGGGGCAATCAGCCCCAGCATTTT.

Written as DNA, the CDR3 is TGTGCCAGCAGTGAGGGGCCGACAGGACCCTATGGCTACACCTTC. This gives the protein CASSEGPTGPYGYTF. This chain links TRBV6-1 with TRBJ1-2; D perhaps matches TRBD1 (6 bases). This CDR3 contains 15 residues. Germline-derived CDR1 and CDR2 are MNHNS and SASEGT. With 3 bases removed from V and 4 bases from J, the gap between germline ends came to 15 bases.

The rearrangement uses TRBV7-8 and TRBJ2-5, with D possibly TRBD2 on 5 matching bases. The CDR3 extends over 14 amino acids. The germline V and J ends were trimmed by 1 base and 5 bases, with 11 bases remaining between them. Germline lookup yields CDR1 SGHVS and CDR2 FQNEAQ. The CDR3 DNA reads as TGTGCCAGCAGCTTAGTCGGGGATGAGGAGACCCAGTACTTC. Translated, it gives CASSLVGDEETQYF.

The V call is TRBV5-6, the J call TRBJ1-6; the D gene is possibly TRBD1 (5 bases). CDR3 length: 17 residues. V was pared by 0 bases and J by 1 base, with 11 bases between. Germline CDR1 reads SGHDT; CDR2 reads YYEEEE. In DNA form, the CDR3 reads TGTGCCAGCAGCTTGGTGTCGGGGGGATCCTATAATTCACCCCTCCACTTT. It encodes CASSLVSGGSYNSPLHF.

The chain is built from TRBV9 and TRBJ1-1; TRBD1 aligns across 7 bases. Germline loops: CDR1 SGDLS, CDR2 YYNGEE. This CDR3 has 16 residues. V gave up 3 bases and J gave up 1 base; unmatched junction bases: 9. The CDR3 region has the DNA TGTGCCAGCAGCGCGGGCGAGGGGGCACCGAACACTGAAGCTTTCTTT. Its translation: CASSAGEGAPNTEAFF.

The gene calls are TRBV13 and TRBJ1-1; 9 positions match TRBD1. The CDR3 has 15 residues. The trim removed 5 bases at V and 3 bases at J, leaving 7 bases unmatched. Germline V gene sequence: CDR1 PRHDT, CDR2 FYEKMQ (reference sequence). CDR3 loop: CASSGSRDRDTEAFF. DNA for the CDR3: TGTGCCAGCAGCGGGTCCAGGGACAGGGACACTGAAGCTTTCTTT.

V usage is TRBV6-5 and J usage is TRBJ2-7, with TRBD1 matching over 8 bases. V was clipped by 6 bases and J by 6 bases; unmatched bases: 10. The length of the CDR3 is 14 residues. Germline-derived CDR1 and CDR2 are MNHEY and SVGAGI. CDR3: CASSWTGLNREQYF. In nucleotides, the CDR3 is TGTGCCAGCAGCTGGACAGGGCTAAATCGCGAGCAGTACTTC.

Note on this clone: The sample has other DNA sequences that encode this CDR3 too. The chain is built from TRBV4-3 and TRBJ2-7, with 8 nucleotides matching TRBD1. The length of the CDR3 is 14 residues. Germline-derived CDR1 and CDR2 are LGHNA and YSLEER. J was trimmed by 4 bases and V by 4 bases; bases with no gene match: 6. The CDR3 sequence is CASSPGQGSYEQYF. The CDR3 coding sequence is TGCGCCAGCAGCCCCGGACAGGGTAGTTACGAGCAGTACTTC.

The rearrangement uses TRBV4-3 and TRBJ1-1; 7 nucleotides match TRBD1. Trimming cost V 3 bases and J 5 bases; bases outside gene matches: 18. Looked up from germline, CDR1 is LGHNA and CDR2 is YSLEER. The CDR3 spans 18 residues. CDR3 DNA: TGCGCCAGCAGCCACCCTAGAGTAGGGACAGCCGGGGGAACTGAAGCTTTCTTT. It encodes CASSHPRVGTAGGTEAFF.

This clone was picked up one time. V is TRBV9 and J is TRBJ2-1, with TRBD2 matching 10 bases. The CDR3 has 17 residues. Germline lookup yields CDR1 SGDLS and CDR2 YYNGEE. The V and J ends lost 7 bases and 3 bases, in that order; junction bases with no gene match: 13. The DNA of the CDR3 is TGTGCCAGCGGTGAGGATAGCGGGGGGATAAACTACAATGAGCAGTTCTTC. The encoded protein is CASGEDSGGINYNEQFF.

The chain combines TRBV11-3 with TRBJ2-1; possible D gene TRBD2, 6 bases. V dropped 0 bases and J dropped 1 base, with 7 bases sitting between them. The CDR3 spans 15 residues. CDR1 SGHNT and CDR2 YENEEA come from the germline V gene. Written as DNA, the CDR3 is TGTGCCAGCAGCTTAGAGGCGGGATCCTACAATGAGCAGTTCTTC. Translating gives CASSLEAGSYNEQFF.

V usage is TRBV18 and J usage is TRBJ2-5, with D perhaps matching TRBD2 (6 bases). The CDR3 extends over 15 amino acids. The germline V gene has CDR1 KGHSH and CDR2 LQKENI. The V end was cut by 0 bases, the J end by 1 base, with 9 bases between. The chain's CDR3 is CASSPPGLGQETQYF. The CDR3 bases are TGTGCCAGCTCACCACCGGGACTGGGCCAAGAGACCCAGTACTTC.

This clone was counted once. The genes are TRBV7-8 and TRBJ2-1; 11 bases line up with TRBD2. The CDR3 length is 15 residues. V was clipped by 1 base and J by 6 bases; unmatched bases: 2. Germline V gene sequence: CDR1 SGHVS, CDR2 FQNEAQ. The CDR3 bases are TGTGCCAGCAGCTTAGACGGACTAGCGGGCAATGAGCAGTTCTTC. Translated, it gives CASSLDGLAGNEQFF.

The CDR3 DNA sequence: TGTGCCAGCAGCGCTCACGACAGAGTGAACACTGAAGCTTTCTTT. Protein sequence: CASSAHDRVNTEAFF. The V and J genes are TRBV9 and TRBJ1-1, with D possibly matching TRBD1 (5 bases). Trimming removed 3 bases from V and 0 bases from J, with 12 bases in between. CDR3 size: 15 residues. Germline CDR1 SGDLS, CDR2 YYNGEE.